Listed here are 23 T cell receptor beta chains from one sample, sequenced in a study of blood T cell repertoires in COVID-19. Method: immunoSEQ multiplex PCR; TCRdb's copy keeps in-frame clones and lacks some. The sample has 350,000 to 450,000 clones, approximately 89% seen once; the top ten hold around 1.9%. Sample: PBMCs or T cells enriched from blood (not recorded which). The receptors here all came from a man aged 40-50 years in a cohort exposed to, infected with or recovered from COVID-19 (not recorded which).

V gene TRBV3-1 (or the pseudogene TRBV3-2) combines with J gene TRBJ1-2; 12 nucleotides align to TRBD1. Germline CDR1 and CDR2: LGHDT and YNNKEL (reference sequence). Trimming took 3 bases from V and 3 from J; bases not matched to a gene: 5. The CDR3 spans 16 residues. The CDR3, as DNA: TGTGCCAGCAGCCATTCCGGGACAGGGGGCGACTATGGCTACACCTTC. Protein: CASSHSGTGGDYGYTF.

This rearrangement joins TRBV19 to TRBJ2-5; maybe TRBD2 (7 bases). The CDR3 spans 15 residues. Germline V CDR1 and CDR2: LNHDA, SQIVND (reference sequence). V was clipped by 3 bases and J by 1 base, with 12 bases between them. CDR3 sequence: CASSIMGGGQETQYF. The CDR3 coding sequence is TGTGCCAGTAGTATCATGGGAGGGGGCCAAGAGACCCAGTACTTC.

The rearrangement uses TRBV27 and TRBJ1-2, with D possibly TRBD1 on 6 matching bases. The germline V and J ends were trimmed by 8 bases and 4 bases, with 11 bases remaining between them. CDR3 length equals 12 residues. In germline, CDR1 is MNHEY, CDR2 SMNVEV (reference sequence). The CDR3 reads CASGRGGYGYTF. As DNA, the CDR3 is TGTGCCAGCGGTCGAGGGGGCTATGGCTACACCTTC.

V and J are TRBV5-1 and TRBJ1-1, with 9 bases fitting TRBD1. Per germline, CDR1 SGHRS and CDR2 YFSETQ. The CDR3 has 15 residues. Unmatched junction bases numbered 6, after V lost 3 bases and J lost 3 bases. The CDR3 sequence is CASSSQGAADTEAFF. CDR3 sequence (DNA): TGCGCCAGCAGCTCACAGGGGGCAGCGGACACTGAAGCTTTCTTT.

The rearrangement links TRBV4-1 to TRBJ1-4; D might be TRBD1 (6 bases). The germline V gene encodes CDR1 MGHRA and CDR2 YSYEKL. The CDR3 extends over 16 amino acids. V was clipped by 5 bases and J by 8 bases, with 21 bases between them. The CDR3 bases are TGCGCCAGCAGCGCGCGCAGGGGCCTAGGACGGGAAAAACTGTTTTTT. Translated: CASSARRGLGREKLFF.

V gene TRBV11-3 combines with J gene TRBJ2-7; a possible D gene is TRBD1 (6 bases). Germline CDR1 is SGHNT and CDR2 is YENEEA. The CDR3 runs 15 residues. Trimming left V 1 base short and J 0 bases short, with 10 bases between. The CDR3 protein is CASSLARGSSYEQYF. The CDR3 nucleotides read TGTGCCAGCAGCTTAGCAAGGGGGAGCTCCTACGAGCAGTACTTC.

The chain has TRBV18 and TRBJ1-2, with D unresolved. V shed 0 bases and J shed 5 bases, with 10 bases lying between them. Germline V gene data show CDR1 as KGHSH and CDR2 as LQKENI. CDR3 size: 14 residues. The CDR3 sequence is CASSPPATAYGYTF. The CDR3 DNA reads TGTGCCAGCTCACCACCGGCAACAGCTTATGGCTACACCTTC.

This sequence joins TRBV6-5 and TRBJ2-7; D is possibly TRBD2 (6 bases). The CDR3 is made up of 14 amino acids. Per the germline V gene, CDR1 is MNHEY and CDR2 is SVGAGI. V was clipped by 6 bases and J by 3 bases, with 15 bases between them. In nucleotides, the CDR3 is TGTGCCAGCAGCCCCGGGGGACGGATCTACGAGCAGTACTTC. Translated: CASSPGGRIYEQYF.

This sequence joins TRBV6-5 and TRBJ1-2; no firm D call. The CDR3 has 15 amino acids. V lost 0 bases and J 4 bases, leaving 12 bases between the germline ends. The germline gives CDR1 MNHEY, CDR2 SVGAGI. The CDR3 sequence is CASSYSRGSGYGYTF. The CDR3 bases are TGTGCCAGCAGTTACTCGAGAGGTAGTGGCTATGGCTACACCTTC.

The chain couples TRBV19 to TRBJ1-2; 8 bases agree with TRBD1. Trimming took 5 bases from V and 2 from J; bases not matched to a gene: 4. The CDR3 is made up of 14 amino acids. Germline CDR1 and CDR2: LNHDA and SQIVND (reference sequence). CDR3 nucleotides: TGTGCCAGTAGTGCCGGGACAGGCAACTATGGCTACACCTTC. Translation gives CASSAGTGNYGYTF. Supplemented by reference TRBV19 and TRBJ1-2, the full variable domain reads DGGITQSPKYLFRKEGQNVTLSCEQNLNHDAMYWYRQDPGQGLRLIYYSQIVNDFQKGDIAEGYSVSREKKESFPLTVTSAQKNPTAFYLCASSAGTGNYGYTFGSGTRLTVV.

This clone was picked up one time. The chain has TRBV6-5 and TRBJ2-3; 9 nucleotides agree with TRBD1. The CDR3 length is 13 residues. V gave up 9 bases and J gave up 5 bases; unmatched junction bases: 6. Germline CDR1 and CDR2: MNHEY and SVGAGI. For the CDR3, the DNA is TGTGCCAGTGGGGACAGGGAACAAGATACGCAGTATTTT. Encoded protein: CASGDREQDTQYF.

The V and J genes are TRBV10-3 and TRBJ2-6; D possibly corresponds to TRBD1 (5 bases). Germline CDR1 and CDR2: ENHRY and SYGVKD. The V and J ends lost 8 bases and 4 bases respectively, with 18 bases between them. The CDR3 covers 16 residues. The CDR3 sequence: CAIGGASTWGANVLTF. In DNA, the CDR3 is TGTGCCATCGGTGGGGCATCCACATGGGGGGCCAACGTCCTGACTTTC.

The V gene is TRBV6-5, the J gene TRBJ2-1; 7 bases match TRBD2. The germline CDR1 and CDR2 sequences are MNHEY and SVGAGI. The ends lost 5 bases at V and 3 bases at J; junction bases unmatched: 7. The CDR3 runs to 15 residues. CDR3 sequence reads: CASSLASGIYNEQFF. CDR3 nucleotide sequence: TGTGCCAGCAGTCTAGCTAGCGGTATCTACAATGAGCAGTTCTTC.

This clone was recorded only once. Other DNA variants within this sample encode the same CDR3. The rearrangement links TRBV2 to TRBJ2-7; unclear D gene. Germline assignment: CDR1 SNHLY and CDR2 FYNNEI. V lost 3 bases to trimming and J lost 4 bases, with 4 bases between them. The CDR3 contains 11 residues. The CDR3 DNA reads TGTGCCAGCAGTGACAGTTACGAGCAGTACTTC. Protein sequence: CASSDSYEQYF.

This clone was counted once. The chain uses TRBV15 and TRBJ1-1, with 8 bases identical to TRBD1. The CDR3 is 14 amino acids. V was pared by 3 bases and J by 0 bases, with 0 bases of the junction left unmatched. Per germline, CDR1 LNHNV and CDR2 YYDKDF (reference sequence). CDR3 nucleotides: TGTGCCACCAGCAGGGGACAGGTGAACACTGAAGCTTTCTTT. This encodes CATSRGQVNTEAFF.

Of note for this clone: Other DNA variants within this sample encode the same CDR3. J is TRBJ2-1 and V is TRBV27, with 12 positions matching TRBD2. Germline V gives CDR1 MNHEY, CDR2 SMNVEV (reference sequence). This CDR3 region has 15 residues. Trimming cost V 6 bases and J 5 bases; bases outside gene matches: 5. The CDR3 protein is CASSRLAGVHNEQFF. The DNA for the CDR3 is TGTGCCAGCAGCCGACTAGCGGGAGTCCACAATGAGCAGTTCTTC.

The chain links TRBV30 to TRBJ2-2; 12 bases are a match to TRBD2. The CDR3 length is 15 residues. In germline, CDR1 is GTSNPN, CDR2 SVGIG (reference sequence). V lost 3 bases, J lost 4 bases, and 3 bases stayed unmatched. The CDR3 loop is CAWSRLAGVTGELFF. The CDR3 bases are TGTGCCTGGAGCCGACTAGCGGGAGTCACCGGGGAGCTGTTTTTT.

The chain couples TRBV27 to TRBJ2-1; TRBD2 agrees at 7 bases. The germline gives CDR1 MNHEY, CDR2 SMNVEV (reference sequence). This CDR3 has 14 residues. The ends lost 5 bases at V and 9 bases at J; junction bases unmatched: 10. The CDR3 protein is CASSPGLEGIEQFF. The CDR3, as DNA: TGTGCCAGCAGTCCCGGACTAGAAGGTATTGAGCAGTTCTTC.

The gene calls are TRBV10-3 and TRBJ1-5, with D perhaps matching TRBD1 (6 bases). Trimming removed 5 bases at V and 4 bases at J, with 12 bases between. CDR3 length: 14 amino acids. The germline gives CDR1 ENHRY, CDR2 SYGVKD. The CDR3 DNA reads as TGTGCCATCAGTCCGGGACACACAAATCAGCCCCAGCATTTT. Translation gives CAISPGHTNQPQHF.

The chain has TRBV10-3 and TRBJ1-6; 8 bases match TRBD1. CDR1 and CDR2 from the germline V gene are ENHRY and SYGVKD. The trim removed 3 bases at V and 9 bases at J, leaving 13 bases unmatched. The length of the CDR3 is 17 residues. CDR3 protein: CAISDRGPDTGGSPLHF. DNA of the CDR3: TGTGCCATCAGTGACAGGGGGCCGGACACAGGGGGTTCACCCCTCCACTTT.

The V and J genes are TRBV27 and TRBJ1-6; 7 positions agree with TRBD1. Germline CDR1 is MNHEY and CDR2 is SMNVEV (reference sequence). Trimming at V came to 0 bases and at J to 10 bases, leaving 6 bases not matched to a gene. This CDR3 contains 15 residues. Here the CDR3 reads CASSLSTTGWSPLHF. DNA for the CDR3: TGTGCCAGCAGTTTATCCACGACAGGGTGGTCACCCCTCCACTTT.

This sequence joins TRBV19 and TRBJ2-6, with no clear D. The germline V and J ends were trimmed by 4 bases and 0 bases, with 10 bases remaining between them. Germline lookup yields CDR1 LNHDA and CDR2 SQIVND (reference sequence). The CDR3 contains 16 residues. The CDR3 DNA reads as TGTGCCAGTAGTACGCGGTCGGACTCTGGGGCCAACGTCCTGACTTTC. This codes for CASSTRSDSGANVLTF.

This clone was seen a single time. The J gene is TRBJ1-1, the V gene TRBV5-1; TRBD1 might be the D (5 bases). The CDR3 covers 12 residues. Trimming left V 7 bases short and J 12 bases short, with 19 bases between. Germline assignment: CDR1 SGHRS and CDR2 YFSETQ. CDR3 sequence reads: CASRISGGGTFF. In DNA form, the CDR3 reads TGCGCCAGCCGCATATCGGGGGGTGGAACTTTCTTT.